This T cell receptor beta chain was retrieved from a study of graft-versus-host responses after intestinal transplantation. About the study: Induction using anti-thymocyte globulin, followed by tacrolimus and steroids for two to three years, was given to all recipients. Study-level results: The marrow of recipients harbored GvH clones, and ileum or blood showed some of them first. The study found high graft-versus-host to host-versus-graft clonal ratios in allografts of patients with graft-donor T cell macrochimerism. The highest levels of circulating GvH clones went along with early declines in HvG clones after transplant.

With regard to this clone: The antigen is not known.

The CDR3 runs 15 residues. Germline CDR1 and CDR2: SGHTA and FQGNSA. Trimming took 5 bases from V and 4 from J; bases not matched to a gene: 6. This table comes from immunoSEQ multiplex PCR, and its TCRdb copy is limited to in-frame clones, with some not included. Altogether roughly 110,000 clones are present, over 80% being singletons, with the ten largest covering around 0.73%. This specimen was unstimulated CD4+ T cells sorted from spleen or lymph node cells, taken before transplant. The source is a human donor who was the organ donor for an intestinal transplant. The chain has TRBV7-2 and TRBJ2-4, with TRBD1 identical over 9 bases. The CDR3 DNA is TGTGCCAGCAGCACCCGACAGGGGGGGAAAAACATTCAGTACTTC. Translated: CASSTRQGGKNIQYF.